The rows below give T cell receptor beta chains drawn from one sample of a study of T cells in localized non-small cell lung cancer. The assay was immunoSEQ multiplex PCR, and TCRdb's table has in-frame clones only and misses some. There are 20,000 to 25,000 clones in the sample; roughly nine tenths occur only once, and more than 10% lies in the top ten. The sequenced sample was peripheral blood, obtained before any cancer treatment. The receptor set was obtained from a male donor older than 55 with stage I lung adenocarcinoma. Each CDR3 is given with its conserved first and last residue. D genes are given only for firm matches. Some rows have no size entry. The others give once, few or many, or a class for an expanded clone.

.	TRBV21-1	.	TRBJ2-5	CASSKPLSTGLSQETQYF	TGTGCCAGCAGCAAACCCCTCTCAACGGGACTCAGCCAAGAGACCCAGTACTTC
.	TRBV5-8	.	TRBJ1-1	CASSTRRENTEAFF	TGTGCCAGCAGCACTCGACGGGAGAACACTGAAGCTTTCTTT
TRBD1	TRBV16	.	TRBJ2-7	CASSFNRGPNEQYF	TGTGCCAGCAGCTTCAACAGGGGCCCTAACGAGCAGTACTTC
TRBD1	TRBV18	.	TRBJ1-2	CASSPTQGVRWGNYGYTF	TGTGCCAGCTCACCCACACAGGGGGTCCGGTGGGGGAACTATGGCTACACCTTC
TRBD2	TRBV9	.	TRBJ2-1	CASSLDPGGYNEQFF	TGTGCCAGCAGCCTAGATCCGGGGGGATACAATGAGCAGTTCTTC
.	TRBV15	.	TRBJ1-3	CATSRNGREPGNTIYF	TGTGCCACCAGCCGCAATGGCCGGGAACCTGGAAACACCATATATTTT
TRBD2	TRBV5-5	.	TRBJ2-1	CASSLELAAYNEQFF	TGTGCCAGCAGCTTGGAGCTAGCGGCGTACAATGAGCAGTTCTTC
TRBD1	TRBV23-1	.	TRBJ1-1	CASSQLGQGNTEAFF	TGCGCCAGCAGTCAACTGGGACAGGGGAACACTGAAGCTTTCTTT
.	TRBV7-9	.	TRBJ2-7	CASSFPTGRDQYF	TGTGCCAGCAGCTTTCCGACAGGCCGGGACCAGTACTTC
TRBD1	TRBV6-5	once	TRBJ1-1	CASSPPTGGNTEAFF	TGTGCCAGCAGTCCACCGACAGGGGGCAACACTGAAGCTTTCTTT
TRBD1	TRBV5-1	.	TRBJ2-7	CASSLDTGGSYEQYF	TGCGCCAGCAGCTTGGATACAGGGGGCTCCTACGAGCAGTACTTC
.	TRBV5-1	.	TRBJ1-1	CASASGGRQNTEAFF	TGCGCCAGCGCCTCGGGAGGGCGGCAGAACACTGAAGCTTTCTTT
.	TRBV7-9	.	TRBJ1-1	CASSLSRNTEAFF	TGTGCCAGCAGCTTAAGCAGGAACACTGAAGCTTTCTTT
.	TRBV5-6	.	TRBJ2-2	CASSLRGYPPGIGELFF	TGTGCCAGCAGCTTGAGGGGTTATCCCCCAGGGATTGGGGAGCTGTTTTTT
.	TRBV30	.	TRBJ1-3	CAWSGSSGNTIYF	TGTGCCTGGAGTGGGAGCTCTGGAAACACCATATATTTT
TRBD2	TRBV7-2	.	TRBJ2-7	CASSLAVTSGRAPYEQYF	TGTGCCAGCAGCTTAGCGGTAACTAGCGGGAGGGCCCCCTACGAGCAGTACTTC
TRBD2	TRBV28	.	TRBJ2-1	CASSLFVAGGHNEQFF	TGTGCCAGCAGTTTATTTGTAGCGGGAGGCCACAATGAGCAGTTCTTC
.	TRBV10-2	.	TRBJ1-2	CASSESIRAWGYTF	TGCGCCAGCAGTGAGTCGATAAGGGCTTGGGGCTACACCTTC
.	TRBV19	.	TRBJ2-2	CASSMQGSNTGELFF	TGTGCCAGTAGTATGCAGGGGTCGAACACCGGGGAGCTGTTTTTT
TRBD1	TRBV6-5	.	TRBJ2-7	CASRPTGDPYEQYF	TGTGCCAGCAGGCCGACAGGGGACCCCTACGAGCAGTACTTC
TRBD1	TRBV27	.	TRBJ2-3	CASSSPDRGKNTQYF	TGTGCCAGCAGTAGCCCTGACAGGGGAAAAAATACGCAGTATTTT
.	TRBV5-8	.	TRBJ1-5	CASRNRGNQPQHF	TGTGCCAGCAGAAACAGGGGCAATCAGCCCCAGCATTTT
.	TRBV5-5	.	TRBJ2-7	CASSLEGGGYEQYF	TGTGCCAGCAGCTTGGAAGGAGGGGGCTACGAGCAGTACTTC
.	TRBV7-3	few	TRBJ1-1	CASSLTGNTEAFF	TGTGCCAGCAGCCTAACAGGGAACACTGAAGCTTTCTTT
.	TRBV9	.	TRBJ2-5	CASSVARHGQETQYF	TGTGCCAGCAGCGTAGCTCGTCACGGTCAAGAGACCCAGTACTTC
.	TRBV27	.	TRBJ1-1	CASSLGRVNTEAFF	TGTGCCAGCAGTTTGGGCCGGGTGAACACTGAAGCTTTCTTT
.	TRBV19	.	TRBJ2-5	CASSVQGQETQYF	TGTGCCAGTAGTGTACAGGGCCAAGAGACCCAGTACTTC
.	TRBV28	.	TRBJ2-3	CASSPPSTDTQYF	TGTGCCAGCAGTCCCCCGAGCACAGATACGCAGTATTTT
.	TRBV19	once	TRBJ1-4	CASSGRRANEKLFF	TGTGCCAGTAGTGGGAGAAGGGCTAATGAAAAACTGTTTTTT
TRBD1	TRBV27	few	TRBJ2-7	CASSLNRGSYEQYF	TGTGCCAGCAGTTTAAACAGGGGGTCGTACGAGCAGTACTTC
.	TRBV27	.	TRBJ2-1	CASSLGAGARDEQFF	TGTGCCAGCAGTTTGGGGGCAGGGGCACGCGATGAGCAGTTCTTC
.	TRBV10-3	.	TRBJ1-2	CAISGGVRQFGYTF	TGTGCCATCAGTGGAGGCGTCCGCCAGTTTGGCTACACCTTC
.	TRBV2	.	TRBJ1-2	CASSEDPQPYGYTF	TGTGCCAGCAGTGAGGACCCCCAACCCTATGGCTACACCTTC
TRBD1	TRBV4-1	.	TRBJ1-5	CASSQTGTGYSNQPQHF	TGCGCCAGCAGCCAAACCGGGACAGGGTATAGCAATCAGCCCCAGCATTTT
.	TRBV27	.	TRBJ1-4	CASSRIPGQRTEKLFF	TGTGCCAGCAGTAGGATCCCAGGTCAACGGACTGAAAAACTGTTTTTT
.	TRBV18	.	TRBJ2-5	CASSPGLLTGETQYF	TGTGCCAGCTCACCGGGCTTGTTAACCGGAGAGACCCAGTACTTC
.	TRBV7-2	.	TRBJ2-5	CASSLQARQETQYF	TGTGCCAGCAGCCTTCAGGCTCGCCAAGAGACCCAGTACTTC
TRBD2	TRBV28	once	TRBJ2-1	CASTELPGLARKAYNEQFF	TGTGCCAGCACTGAACTCCCGGGACTAGCGAGAAAGGCCTACAATGAGCAGTTCTTC
.	TRBV7-2	.	TRBJ1-4	CASSPGEGEKLFF	TGTGCCAGCAGCCCAGGGGAGGGAGAAAAACTGTTTTTT
TRBD1	TRBV7-2	.	TRBJ2-1	CASSPQGAASYGNEQFF	TGTGCCAGCAGCCCGCAGGGGGCGGCTAGCTATGGGAATGAGCAGTTCTTC
.	TRBV14	.	TRBJ1-2	CASSLTRAGGGYTF	TGTGCCAGCAGCTTGACGAGGGCTGGAGGTGGCTACACCTTC
TRBD2	TRBV5-5	.	TRBJ2-5	CASRTSGGQETQYF	TGTGCCAGTAGGACTAGCGGGGGACAAGAGACCCAGTACTTC
.	TRBV6-6	.	TRBJ2-3	CASTPTGTSTDTQYF	TGTGCCAGCACCCCGACAGGTACTAGCACAGATACGCAGTATTTT
.	TRBV28	.	TRBJ1-1	CASSQGMLTEAFF	TGTGCCAGCAGTCAGGGAATGTTAACTGAAGCTTTCTTT